This entry features one T cell receptor beta chain sequence. The sample is drawn from a study of blood T cell repertoires in COVID-19. For recovered donors of Cohort 3, there were two negative PCRs, clearance, or symptom resolution. Losses at the gene ends were 9 bases for V and 6 bases for J; bases not matched to a gene: 10. This CDR3 is 16 amino acids long. Germline values: CDR1 MDHEN, CDR2 SYDVKM. The data were produced by immunoSEQ multiplex PCR, yet TCRdb's version contains in-frame clones alone and is incomplete. The sample lists more than 250,000 clones, roughly 85% occurring once. Sequenced sample: PBMCs or T cells enriched from blood (not recorded which). The chain links TRBV28 to TRBJ2-2; 13 nucleotides agree with TRBD2. This receptor was obtained from a woman aged 40 to 55 who had recovered from COVID-19. DNA for the CDR3: TGTGCCAGACCGGGACTAGCGGGATGGGGGCCCGGGGAGCTGTTTTTT. Translating gives CARPGLAGWGPGELFF.